The 19 T cell receptor beta chains given below trace back to one sample, sequenced in a study of blood T cell repertoires in COVID-19. Sequencing was performed with immunoSEQ multiplex PCR; in TCRdb, only in-frame clones are kept and a portion is missing. The data contain 30,000 to 50,000 clones, approximately 79% of them singletons. Sequenced input: peripheral blood. The receptor set was obtained from a man aged 65 to 79 with acute or convalescent COVID-19.

The genes are TRBV19 and TRBJ1-5, with a tentative D call TRBD1 (5 bases). V was clipped by 4 bases and J by 0 bases, with 13 bases between them. The CDR3 has 16 amino acids. Germline V gene data show CDR1 as LNHDA and CDR2 as SQIVND (reference sequence). The CDR3, as DNA: TGTGCCAGTAGTACAGCCTTGGGGGGTAGCAATCAGCCCCAGCATTTT. As protein: CASSTALGGSNQPQHF.

The chain employs TRBV3-1 (or the pseudogene TRBV3-2) and TRBJ1-3; no firm D call. The CDR3 is 14 amino acids. Germline CDR1 LGHDT, CDR2 YNNKEL (reference sequence). V lost 4 bases, J lost 0 bases, and 7 bases lay in between. CDR3 bases: TGTGCCAGCAGCCTTAGCAGCTCTGGAAACACCATATATTTT. This translates into CASSLSSSGNTIYF.

The J gene is TRBJ2-1, the V gene TRBV12-5; D might be TRBD2 (6 bases). This CDR3 is 14 amino acids long. The V gene lost 6 bases and the J gene lost 0 bases, with 9 bases spanning the gap. Germline-derived CDR1 and CDR2 are LGHNT and FRNRAP. The CDR3 spells CASGREGSYNEQFF. The CDR3 bases are TGTGCTAGTGGGCGGGAAGGCTCCTACAATGAGCAGTTCTTC.

The chain links TRBV18 to TRBJ2-7; D possibly corresponds to TRBD2 (6 bases). V was cut by 3 bases and J by 6 bases, with 12 bases left in between. The CDR3 extends over 13 amino acids. The germline gives CDR1 KGHSH, CDR2 LQKENI. This CDR3 reads CASSPGVEGEQYF. The CDR3 DNA is TGTGCCAGCTCACCGGGCGTGGAGGGCGAGCAGTACTTC. The full variable domain, its missing parts supplied by reference TRBV18 and TRBJ2-7, is NAGVMQNPRHLVRRRGQEARLRCSPMKGHSHVYWYRQLPEEGLKFMVYLQKENIIDESGMPKERFSAEFPKEGPSILRIQQVVRGDSAAYFCASSPGVEGEQYFGPGTRLTVT.

The CDR3 loop reads CASSQETGGNYGYTF. For the CDR3, the DNA is TGCGCCAGCAGCCAAGAAACAGGGGGTAACTATGGCTACACCTTC. The genes are TRBV4-3 and TRBJ1-2; 8 nucleotides align to TRBD1. From germline, CDR1 is LGHNA and CDR2 YSLEER. The V gene end was trimmed by 0 bases and the J gene end by 1 base; junction bases not matched to a gene: 1. This CDR3 region has 15 residues.

The chain recombines TRBV6-5 with TRBJ2-1; 12 bases match TRBD2. Germline V gives CDR1 MNHEY, CDR2 SVGAGI. The CDR3 has 14 residues. V shed 7 bases and J 8 bases; nucleotides not matched to a gene: 6. CDR3 DNA: TGTGCCAGCAAGACTAGCGGGAGTACCTATGAGCAGTTCTTC. Protein: CASKTSGSTYEQFF.

The chain links TRBV7-2 to TRBJ1-2; 9 bases are shared with TRBD1. V gave up 4 bases and J gave up 12 bases; unmatched junction bases: 6. This CDR3 spans 12 amino acids. CDR1 is SGHTA, CDR2 FQGNSA, per germline. CDR3 coding DNA: TGTGCCAGCAGCTCTCGACAGGGGGTTGACACCTTC. Protein sequence: CASSSRQGVDTF.

This chain links TRBV7-2 with TRBJ1-5; 7 positions agree with TRBD1. Per germline, CDR1 SGHTA and CDR2 FQGNSA. Germline trimming cut 5 bases from V and 5 bases from J; bases unmatched to any gene: 6. This CDR3 is built from 14 residues. The CDR3 loop reads CASSPDRAYQPQHF. The CDR3 DNA is TGTGCCAGCAGCCCTGACAGGGCATATCAGCCCCAGCATTTT.

The chain couples TRBV15 to TRBJ2-1; D may be TRBD2 (6 bases). Between the trimmed V and J ends, which lost 0 bases and 8 bases, there was a span of 8 bases. Germline V gene data show CDR1 as LNHNV and CDR2 as YYDKDF (reference sequence). This CDR3 has 13 residues. The CDR3 spells CATSREEGYEQFF. The CDR3 nucleotides are TGTGCCACCAGCAGAGAGGAGGGGTATGAGCAGTTCTTC. The full variable domain, in which reference TRBV15 and TRBJ2-1 provide the parts outside the CDR3, is DAMVIQNPRYQVTQFGKPVTLSCSQTLNHNVMYWYQQKSSQAPKLLFHYYDKDFNNEADTPDNFQSRRPNTSFCFLDIRSPGLGDTAMYLCATSREEGYEQFFGPGTRLTVL.

The CDR3 region has the DNA TGTGCCAGCAGCGGACCCCCGGGACAGGAGGAGCAGTTCTTC. Translated, it gives CASSGPPGQEEQFF. This chain links TRBV7-2 with TRBJ2-1, with 8 positions matching TRBD1. CDR1 and CDR2 (germline): SGHTA, FQGNSA. V trimming: 5 bases; J trimming: 10 bases; junction bases outside the gene matches: 10. The CDR3 extends over 14 amino acids.

The chain is built from TRBV10-3 and TRBJ2-7; 8 bases agree with TRBD1. The V and J ends lost 10 bases and 5 bases, in that order; junction bases with no gene match: 10. Germline loops: CDR1 ENHRY, CDR2 SYGVKD. The CDR3 runs to 13 residues. The CDR3 DNA follows: TGTGCCACCTCGACAGGGGAGGTCCACGAGCAGTACTTC. Translating it yields CATSTGEVHEQYF.

In nucleotides, the CDR3 is TGTGCCAGCGGGAGGGCCGTCTCGTACAATGAGCAGTTCTTC. Residues: CASGRAVSYNEQFF. The chain combines TRBV7-9 with TRBJ2-1; 7 positions match TRBD2. This CDR3 comprises 14 residues. V shed 8 bases and J 4 bases; nucleotides not matched to a gene: 8. Germline V gene data show CDR1 as SEHNR and CDR2 as FQNEAQ (reference sequence).

This rearrangement joins TRBV2 to TRBJ1-6; D is unclear. Germline values: CDR1 SNHLY, CDR2 FYNNEI. The CDR3 length is 15 residues. Trimming removed 0 bases at V and 5 bases at J, with 8 bases between. The CDR3 is CASSEARRDNSPLHF. As DNA, the CDR3 is TGTGCCAGCAGTGAAGCCCGACGGGATAATTCACCCCTCCACTTT. The full variable domain, with the rest looked up from reference TRBV2 and TRBJ1-6, is EPEVTQTPSHQVTQMGQEVILRCVPISNHLYFYWYRQILGQKVEFLVSFYNNEISEKSEIFDDQFSVERPDGSNFTLKIRSTKLEDSAMYFCASSEARRDNSPLHFGNGTRLTVT.

V and J are TRBV6-5 and TRBJ1-1; D is uncertain. The CDR3 consists of 16 residues. The V end was cut by 0 bases, the J end by 6 bases, with 17 bases between. The germline V gene encodes CDR1 MNHEY and CDR2 SVGAGI. The CDR3 region has the DNA TGTGCCAGCAGTTACTCGACGATAGGGAGACTCGCTGAAGCTTTCTTT. Translating gives CASSYSTIGRLAEAFF.

The rearrangement joins TRBV9 to TRBJ1-6; 8 nucleotides agree with TRBD1. The ends lost 5 bases at V and 7 bases at J; junction bases unmatched: 5. The germline gives CDR1 SGDLS, CDR2 YYNGEE. CDR3 length equals 14 residues. This chain's CDR3 is CASSAQGANSPLHF. The CDR3 DNA is TGTGCCAGCAGTGCTCAGGGGGCGAATTCACCCCTCCACTTT.

The chain is built from TRBV5-6 and TRBJ1-2; 7 nucleotides line up with TRBD1. The CDR3 sequence is 14 residues long. The trim removed 5 bases at V and 1 base at J, leaving 5 bases unmatched. Germline V gives CDR1 SGHDT, CDR2 YYEEEE. CDR3 in amino acids: CASSRGQVNYGYTF. The DNA of the CDR3 is TGTGCCAGCAGTCGCGGACAGGTTAACTATGGCTACACCTTC.

This clone was observed a handful of times. The genes are TRBV6-5 and TRBJ1-5, with TRBD1 matching 7 bases. The CDR3 is made up of 14 amino acids. CDR1 is MNHEY and CDR2 is SVGAGI in the germline V gene. After removal of 7 bases from V and 0 bases from J, the junction contained 3 bases not matched to a gene. CDR3 sequence: CASTGQNSNQPQHF. CDR3 nucleotides: TGTGCCAGCACGGGACAGAATAGCAATCAGCCCCAGCATTTT.

CDR3 nucleotides: TGTGCCAGCAGCCCGGAGGTGGGATACAATGAGCAGTTCTTC. It specifies CASSPEVGYNEQFF. The chain joins TRBV13 to TRBJ2-1; TRBD2 might be the D (5 bases). The V end was cut by 5 bases, the J end by 4 bases, with 12 bases between. The CDR3 has 14 amino acids. Germline V lookup: CDR1 PRHDT, CDR2 FYEKMQ (reference sequence).

This rearrangement joins TRBV5-1 to TRBJ1-6; TRBD1 is a possible D gene (5 bases). CDR1 and CDR2 (germline): SGHRS, YFSETQ. The CDR3 is 15 amino acids. With 9 bases removed from V and 2 bases from J, the gap between germline ends came to 15 bases. CDR3 region: CATPRGEAYNSPLHF. CDR3 bases: TGCGCCACCCCCCGGGGGGAAGCCTATAATTCACCCCTCCACTTT.